Given below is one T cell receptor (beta chain) in context. Its antigen is not known. The CDR3 is 13 amino acids. Trimming cost V 6 bases and J 1 base, with 10 bases left between them. CDR1 is SNHLY, CDR2 FYNNEI, per germline. This entry comes from a study of cytomegalovirus exposure and HLA in healthy donors. PCR employed 60 Vbeta and 13 Jbeta primers. Data came from immunoSEQ multiplex PCR; TCRdb stores just in-frame clones and leaves some out. Among 130,000 to 150,000 clones listed, 55% to 80% were seen once. Overall study results and limits: As a later analysis showed, a missense DCLRE1C variant was linked to trimming of TCR beta V- and J-genes.

Healthy individuals who donated bone marrow served as the donors. The sample was PBMCs. This rearrangement joins TRBV2 to TRBJ2-7, with D unresolved. This TCR was sampled from a woman aged 40-49 years in good health and CMV-seronegative. CDR3 in DNA: TGTGCCAGCAGCTGGCAGGTATCCTACGAGCAGTACTTC. Its protein product is CASSWQVSYEQYF.